One sample yielded the 32 T cell receptor beta chains listed below, sequenced in a study of cytomegalovirus exposure and HLA in healthy donors. PCR used 60 Vbeta primers and 13 Jbeta primers. Repertoires were generated with immunoSEQ multiplex PCR, while TCRdb's copy carries only in-frame clones and drops some. The sample lists some 160,000 clones, about 80% occurring once. The sequenced material came from PBMCs. The receptor source for this set is a man in his sixties in good health and CMV-seronegative.

The V gene is TRBV13, the J gene TRBJ1-4; 9 nucleotides agree with TRBD1. CDR3 length: 13 residues. CDR1 and CDR2 from the germline V gene are PRHDT and FYEKMQ (reference sequence). V lost 4 bases and J lost 6; bases outside the gene matches: 0. In DNA form, the CDR3 reads TGTGCCAGCAGCTGGGACAGGGATGAAAAACTGTTTTTT. Encoded protein: CASSWDRDEKLFF.

The rearrangement joins TRBV27 to TRBJ2-1, with D perhaps TRBD1 (6 bases). This CDR3 is built from 12 residues. V lost 4 bases to trimming and J lost 14 bases, with 15 bases between them. CDR1 and CDR2 from the germline V gene are MNHEY and SMNVEV (reference sequence). CDR3 residues: CASSSRTAQKFF. The CDR3, as DNA: TGTGCCAGCAGTTCCAGGACAGCCCAGAAGTTCTTC.

The chain carries TRBV11-2 and TRBJ1-1; D possibly corresponds to TRBD1 (6 bases). The CDR3 has 13 residues. Germline V gene lookup returns CDR1 SGHAT and CDR2 FQNNGV. V lost 1 base to trimming and J lost 9 bases, with 12 bases between them. CDR3 nucleotides: TGTGCCAGCAGCTTAGGAGGGGGGGGGAAAGCTTTCTTT. This encodes CASSLGGGGKAFF.

The CDR3 DNA reads as TGTGCCAGCAGTGAGCCCGGGGGAGGGACTGAAGCTTTCTTT. It is translated as CASSEPGGGTEAFF. The J gene is TRBJ1-1, the V gene TRBV25-1; maybe TRBD1 (5 bases). Germline values: CDR1 MGHDK, CDR2 SYGVNS. The V end lost 3 bases, the J end lost 5 bases, and 13 bases lay between the germline ends. The CDR3 runs 14 residues. The entire variable domain, with the rest obtained from reference TRBV25-1 and TRBJ1-1, is as follows: EADIYQTPRYLVIGTGKKITLECSQTMGHDKMYWYQQDPGMELHLIHYSYGVNSTEKGDLSSESTVSRIRTEHFPLTLESARPSHTSQYLCASSEPGGGTEAFFGQGTRLTVV.

The chain links TRBV4-3 to TRBJ1-3, with D perhaps matching TRBD1 (5 bases). Trimming stripped 0 bases from V and 8 bases from J, with 11 bases between. Germline-derived CDR1 and CDR2 are LGHNA and YSLEER. CDR3 length: 14 amino acids. CDR3 protein: CASSQEQAADTIYF. CDR3 nucleotide sequence: TGCGCCAGCAGCCAAGAACAGGCAGCAGACACCATATATTTT.

This rearrangement joins TRBV7-9 to TRBJ2-1; TRBD1 aligns across 7 bases. Germline V gene sequence: CDR1 SEHNR, CDR2 FQNEAQ (reference sequence). Trimming cost V 7 bases and J 8 bases; bases outside gene matches: 8. The CDR3 runs 13 residues. The CDR3 reads CASNSEGAYEQFF. CDR3 DNA: TGTGCCAGCAACTCTGAGGGGGCCTATGAGCAGTTCTTC. Combining the CDR3 with reference TRBV7-9 and TRBJ2-1 gives the whole variable domain DTGVSQNPRHKITKRGQNVTFRCDPISEHNRLYWYRQTLGQGPEFLTYFQNEAQLEKSRLLSDRFSAERPKGSFSTLEIQRTEQGDSAMYLCASNSEGAYEQFFGPGTRLTVL.

V gene TRBV5-1 combines with J gene TRBJ2-7, with a weak D call TRBD2 (5 bases). The germline V gene has CDR1 SGHRS and CDR2 YFSETQ. CDR3 length: 15 residues. Between the trimmed V and J ends, which lost 4 bases and 1 base, there was a span of 15 bases. The CDR3 spells CASSTALAKSYEQYF. Written as DNA, the CDR3 is TGCGCCAGCAGCACAGCGCTAGCAAAGTCCTACGAGCAGTACTTC.

The chain uses TRBV19 and TRBJ1-4; tentatively, D is TRBD1 (6 bases). Germline V lookup: CDR1 LNHDA, CDR2 SQIVND (reference sequence). This CDR3 contains 17 residues. The ends were cut back, 3 bases at V and 3 bases at J, with 17 bases in the middle. CDR3 nucleotide sequence: TGTGCCAGTAGTATTACGTCAGGGGCGGCCTCTAATGAAAAACTGTTTTTT. Residues: CASSITSGAASNEKLFF.

The chain joins TRBV5-1 to TRBJ2-3, with D tentatively TRBD2 (6 bases). Trimming took 4 bases from V and 0 from J, leaving 9 bases between them. Per the germline V gene, CDR1 is SGHRS and CDR2 is YFSETQ. This CDR3 contains 14 residues. The DNA of the CDR3 is TGCGCCAGCAGCAATGGGGGGAGCACAGATACGCAGTATTTT. This translates into CASSNGGSTDTQYF.

This chain joins TRBV29-1 and TRBJ2-5; 12 bases align to TRBD2. Germline CDR1 reads SQVTM; CDR2 reads ANQGSEA. This CDR3 is 15 amino acids long. CDR3 sequence reads: CSARTSGGYQETQYF. In DNA form, the CDR3 reads TGCAGTGCTAGAACTAGCGGGGGGTACCAAGAGACCCAGTACTTC.

This clone turned up a few times. Other DNA sequences in the same sample also yield this CDR3. The chain joins TRBV5-1 to TRBJ2-7, with TRBD1 matching over 8 bases. V shed 0 bases and J 4 bases; nucleotides not matched to a gene: 3. Germline V gives CDR1 SGHRS, CDR2 YFSETQ. The CDR3 totals 14 residues. The CDR3 here is CASSLDGQGYEQYF. CDR3 bases: TGCGCCAGCAGCTTGGATGGACAGGGTTACGAGCAGTACTTC.

The chain combines TRBV6-1 with TRBJ2-7; TRBD2 agrees at 11 bases. Trimming removed 4 bases from V and 3 bases from J; junction bases left unmatched: 2. This CDR3 spans 14 amino acids. Per germline, CDR1 MNHNS and CDR2 SASEGT. The CDR3 bases are TGTGCCAGCAGTGCCCTAGCGGGGGGCTACGAGCAGTACTTC. The encoded protein is CASSALAGGYEQYF.

Only a few counts were recorded for this clone. Written as DNA, the CDR3 is TGTGCCAGCAGCTTAAGGACTACGTTTGGGGAGCAGTTCTTC. Translated, it gives CASSLRTTFGEQFF. The gene calls are TRBV5-6 and TRBJ2-1; possibly TRBD2 for D (6 bases). Between the trimmed V and J ends, which lost 2 bases and 10 bases, there was a span of 16 bases. CDR1 is SGHDT and CDR2 is YYEEEE in the germline V gene. This CDR3 is 14 amino acids long.

The genes are TRBV7-9 and TRBJ2-7, with D possibly being TRBD1 (5 bases). Germline CDR1 SEHNR, CDR2 FQNEAQ (reference sequence). Trimming removed 4 bases from V and 1 base from J, with 11 bases in between. This CDR3 contains 14 residues. CDR3 nucleotides: TGTGCCAGCAGCTCCCAGGGCGATTCCTACGAGCAGTACTTC. Protein sequence: CASSSQGDSYEQYF.

The rearrangement uses TRBV2 and TRBJ1-2; TRBD1 is a possible D gene (6 bases). CDR3 length equals 13 residues. Germline CDR1 SNHLY, CDR2 FYNNEI. V lost 1 base to trimming and J lost 6 bases, with 9 bases between them. CDR3 coding DNA: TGTGCCAGCAGTGAAGGGGCAGGGGATGGCTACACCTTC. The encoded protein is CASSEGAGDGYTF.

This clone was found once. The chain carries TRBV5-1 and TRBJ2-2; no firm D call. V lost 2 bases, J lost 5 bases, and 7 bases lay in between. The CDR3 contains 13 residues. From germline, CDR1 is SGHRS and CDR2 YFSETQ. The CDR3 spells CASSFDKTGELFF. The CDR3 bases are TGCGCCAGCAGCTTCGACAAAACCGGGGAGCTGTTTTTT.

The chain links TRBV21-1 to TRBJ1-6; the D call TRBD1 from the table was never checked on the DNA. TRBV21-1 is reported as a pseudogene. The CDR3 loop spans 17 amino acids. The CDR3 spells CASSKDKGRIRGSPLHF. Written as DNA, the CDR3 is TGTGCCAGCAGCAAAGATAAGGGTCGAATAAGGGGTTCACCCCTCCACTTT.

This clone was picked up a small number of times. The gene calls are TRBV5-4 and TRBJ1-1, with 7 positions matching TRBD1. Germline-derived CDR1 and CDR2 are SGHNT and YYREEE (reference sequence). This CDR3 contains 14 residues. J gave up 1 base and V 3 bases, and 3 bases lay outside the gene matches. The CDR3 spells CASSYGQENTEAFF. The CDR3 DNA is TGTGCCAGCAGCTATGGACAGGAGAACACTGAAGCTTTCTTT. The full variable domain, completed using reference TRBV5-4 and TRBJ1-1, is ETGVTQSPTHLIKTRGQQVTLRCSSQSGHNTVSWYQQALGQGPQFIFQYYREEENGRGNFPPRFSGLQFPNYSSELNVNALELDDSALYLCASSYGQENTEAFFGQGTRLTVV.

The chain combines TRBV5-6 with TRBJ1-4; no definite D call. Germline CDR1 SGHDT, CDR2 YYEEEE. The CDR3 is 15 amino acids. The ends were cut back, 0 bases at V and 5 bases at J, with 11 bases in the middle. The CDR3 nucleotides read TGTGCCAGCAGCTTGGATCGGGAAATAAATGAAAAACTGTTTTTT. Protein: CASSLDREINEKLFF.

The genes are TRBV6-5 and TRBJ2-7, with 8 nucleotides matching TRBD2. The CDR3 has 14 amino acids. Germline loops: CDR1 MNHEY, CDR2 SVGAGI. Unmatched junction bases numbered 8, after V lost 3 bases and J lost 7 bases. CDR3 sequence: CASSYPGGVTEQYF. CDR3 DNA: TGTGCCAGCAGTTATCCCGGGGGGGTAACGGAGCAGTACTTC.

This clone has more than one count but fewer than ten. The V gene is TRBV19, the J gene TRBJ2-2; perhaps TRBD2 as D (5 bases). The CDR3 contains 15 residues. Trimming shortened V by 5 bases and J by 1 base, and 11 bases separated the two germline ends. Germline V gene lookup returns CDR1 LNHDA and CDR2 SQIVND (reference sequence). CDR3 in DNA: TGTGCCAGTAGTTGGAGGATGGGGAACACCGGGGAGCTGTTTTTT. This encodes CASSWRMGNTGELFF.

This clone was recorded once. This sequence joins TRBV6-4 and TRBJ1-5; 10 bases are a match to TRBD1. V gave up 8 bases and J gave up 5 bases; unmatched junction bases: 3. The germline V gene has CDR1 MRHNA and CDR2 SNTAGT. The CDR3 runs to 13 residues. The CDR3 region has the DNA TGTGCCAGCGGGGGGACAGGGGATCAGCCCCAGCATTTT. This gives the protein CASGGTGDQPQHF.

The chain uses TRBV18 and TRBJ2-1; the D gene is possibly TRBD1 (5 bases). The germline gives CDR1 KGHSH, CDR2 LQKENI. CDR3 length: 16 amino acids. V was trimmed by 3 bases and J by 1 base, leaving 13 bases between them. CDR3 nucleotides: TGTGCCAGCTCACCGAGTGACAGACATTCCTACAATGAGCAGTTCTTC. It translates to CASSPSDRHSYNEQFF.

This chain connects TRBV19 to TRBJ2-2, with 8 bases fitting TRBD1. The germline gives CDR1 LNHDA, CDR2 SQIVND (reference sequence). The CDR3 covers 15 residues. The J segment lost 3 bases and the V segment lost 5 bases, leaving 5 bases of the junction unmatched. The CDR3 DNA reads as TGTGCCAGTAGTTTGACAGGGGTTGACACCGGGGAGCTGTTTTTT. Translating it yields CASSLTGVDTGELFF.

V is TRBV27 and J is TRBJ2-7; D possibly corresponds to TRBD1 (7 bases). The CDR3 consists of 14 residues. Looked up from germline, CDR1 is MNHEY and CDR2 is SMNVEV (reference sequence). V was clipped by 6 bases and J by 0 bases, with 12 bases between them. CDR3 sequence reads: CASSGGQSSYEQYF. The CDR3 DNA sequence: TGTGCCAGCAGCGGGGGACAGAGCTCCTACGAGCAGTACTTC.

V gene TRBV5-1 combines with J gene TRBJ2-7; 9 bases align to TRBD2. The CDR3 extends over 15 amino acids. Trimming at V came to 0 bases and at J to 6 bases, leaving 7 bases not matched to a gene. The germline V gene has CDR1 SGHRS and CDR2 YFSETQ. The CDR3, as DNA: TGCGCCAGCAGCTTGGTTGGCGGGGGGGTAGGCGAGCAGTACTTC. Translating it yields CASSLVGGGVGEQYF.

This clone was detected only a few times. The sample carries other DNA sequences with the same CDR3. This rearrangement joins TRBV28 to TRBJ1-1; 8 bases align to TRBD1. V was pared by 1 base and J by 4 bases, with 2 bases of the junction left unmatched. In germline, CDR1 is MDHEN, CDR2 SYDVKM. The CDR3 length is 14 residues. CDR3 sequence: CASSLSGGGTEAFF. CDR3 DNA sequence: TGTGCCAGCAGTTTATCAGGGGGCGGCACTGAAGCTTTCTTT. The full variable domain, in which reference TRBV28 and TRBJ1-1 provide the parts outside the CDR3, is DVKVTQSSRYLVKRTGEKVFLECVQDMDHENMFWYRQDPGLGLRLIYFSYDVKMKEKGDIPEGYSVSREKKERFSLILESASTNQTSMYLCASSLSGGGTEAFFGQGTRLTVV.

This clone came up a few times. CDR3 DNA: TGTGCCAGTAGTGCGTACCAAGAGACCCAGTACTTC. Protein: CASSAYQETQYF. The rearrangement uses TRBV19 and TRBJ2-5; D is uncertain. Trimming pared 5 bases from V and 0 bases from J, leaving 4 bases between. In germline, CDR1 is LNHDA, CDR2 SQIVND (reference sequence). The CDR3 runs to 12 residues. The whole variable domain, remainder taken from reference TRBV19 and TRBJ2-5, is DGGITQSPKYLFRKEGQNVTLSCEQNLNHDAMYWYRQDPGQGLRLIYYSQIVNDFQKGDIAEGYSVSREKKESFPLTVTSAQKNPTAFYLCASSAYQETQYFGPGTRLLVL.

This clone was counted between two and nine times. The gene calls are TRBV5-4 and TRBJ1-6; D may be TRBD1 (5 bases). Germline loops: CDR1 SGHNT, CDR2 YYREEE (reference sequence). CDR3 length: 14 amino acids. Trimming pared 2 bases from V and 5 bases from J, leaving 8 bases between. The CDR3: CASSFGGNNSPLHF. CDR3 coding DNA: TGTGCCAGCAGCTTTGGGGGGAATAATTCACCCCTCCACTTT.

Notes on this clone: One end of the junction does not line up with germline, which may come from a read error. Distinct nucleotide sequences in the sample also encode this CDR3. This chain links TRBV19 with TRBJ1-5, with 7 bases that match TRBD1. In germline, CDR1 is LNHDA, CDR2 SQIVND (reference sequence). There are 19 residues in the CDR3. The CDR3 DNA follows: TGTGCCAGTAGCCCCTGGCTGGGGCAGGGGGGCGAGGGCAATCAGCCCCAACATTTT. It encodes CASSPWLGQGGEGNQPQHF.

The chain employs TRBV7-2 and TRBJ2-5; 8 nucleotides line up with TRBD2. CDR1 is SGHTA, CDR2 FQGNSA, per germline. Unmatched junction bases numbered 10, after V lost 3 bases and J lost 4 bases. This CDR3 spans 16 amino acids. The chain's CDR3 is CASSLAGRGGRETQYF. CDR3 DNA sequence: TGTGCCAGCAGCTTGGCTGGTCGGGGGGGCCGAGAGACCCAGTACTTC.

This clone was counted only a few times. The chain combines TRBV5-1 with TRBJ2-2; 7 bases map to TRBD2. The CDR3 spans 15 residues. Germline V CDR1 and CDR2: SGHRS, YFSETQ. With 4 bases clipped from V and 4 bases from J, the junction kept 7 bases outside the gene matches. Here the CDR3 reads CASSGATGGTGELFF. CDR3 nucleotide sequence: TGCGCCAGCAGCGGGGCGACGGGGGGCACCGGGGAGCTGTTTTTT.